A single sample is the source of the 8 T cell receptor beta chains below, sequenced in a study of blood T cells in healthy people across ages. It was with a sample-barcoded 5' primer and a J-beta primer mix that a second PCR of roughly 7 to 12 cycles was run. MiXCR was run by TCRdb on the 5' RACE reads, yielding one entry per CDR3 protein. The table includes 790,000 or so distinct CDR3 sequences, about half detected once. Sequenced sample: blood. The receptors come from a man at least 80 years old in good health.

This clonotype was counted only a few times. CDR3 residues: CASSLARAGGLTDTQYF. The CDR3 DNA is TGTGCCAGCAGCTTAGCGAGAGCGGGAGGGCTCACAGATACGCAGTATTTT. The chain combines TRBV7-2 with TRBJ2-3; 10 bases map to TRBD2. Germline-derived CDR1 and CDR2 are SGHTA and FQGNSA. V trimming: 0 bases; J trimming: 2 bases; junction bases outside the gene matches: 5. This CDR3 region has 17 residues.

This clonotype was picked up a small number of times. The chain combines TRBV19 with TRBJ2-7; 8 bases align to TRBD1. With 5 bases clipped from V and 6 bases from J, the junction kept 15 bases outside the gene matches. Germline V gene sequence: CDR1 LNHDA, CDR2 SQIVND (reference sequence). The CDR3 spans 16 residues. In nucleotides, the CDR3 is TGTGCCAGTAGTCCCTATTTCGCGCAGGGGGCTTTCGAGCAGTACTTC. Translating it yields CASSPYFAQGAFEQYF.

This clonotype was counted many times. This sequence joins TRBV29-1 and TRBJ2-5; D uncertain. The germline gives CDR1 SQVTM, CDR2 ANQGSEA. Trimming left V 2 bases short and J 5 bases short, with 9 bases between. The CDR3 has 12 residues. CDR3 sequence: CSVEKGAETQYF. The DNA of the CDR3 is TGCAGCGTTGAAAAGGGCGCGGAGACCCAGTACTTC. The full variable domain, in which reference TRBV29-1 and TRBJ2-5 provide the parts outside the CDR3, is SAVISQKPSRDICQRGTSLTIQCQVDSQVTMMFWYRQQPGQSLTLIATANQGSEATYESGFVIDKFPISRPNLTFSTLTVSNMSPEDSSIYLCSVEKGAETQYFGPGTRLLVL.

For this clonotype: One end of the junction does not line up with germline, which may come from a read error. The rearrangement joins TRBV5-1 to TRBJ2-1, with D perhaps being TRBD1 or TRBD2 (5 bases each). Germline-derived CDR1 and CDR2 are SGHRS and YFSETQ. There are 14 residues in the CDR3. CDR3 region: CASSLGDAGNERFF. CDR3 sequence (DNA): TGCGCCAGCAGCTTGGGGGACGCCGGCAACGAGCGGTTCTTC. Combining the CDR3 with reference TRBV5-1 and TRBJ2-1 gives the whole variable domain KAGVTQTPRYLIKTRGQQVTLSCSPISGHRSVSWYQQTPGQGLQFLFEYFSETQRNKGNFPGRFSGRQFSNSRSEMNVSTLELGDSALYLCASSLGDAGNERFFGPGTRLTVL.

CDR3 sequence reads: CASSQLAASNNEQFF. The CDR3 bases are TGTGCCAGCAGCCAACTAGCGGCCAGTAACAATGAGCAGTTCTTC. The chain joins TRBV7-3 to TRBJ2-1, with 8 bases lining up with TRBD2. This CDR3 has 15 residues. Germline CDR1 is SGHTA and CDR2 is FQGTGA. With V trimmed by 5 bases and J by 5 bases, 8 bases remained unmatched.

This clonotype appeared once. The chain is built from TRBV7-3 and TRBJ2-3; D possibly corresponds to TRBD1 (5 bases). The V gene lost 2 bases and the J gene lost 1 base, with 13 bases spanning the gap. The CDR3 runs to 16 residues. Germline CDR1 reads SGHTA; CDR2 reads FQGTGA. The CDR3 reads CASSLGANGGTDTQYF. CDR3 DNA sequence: TGTGCCAGCAGCTTAGGGGCTAACGGAGGCACAGATACGCAGTATTTT.

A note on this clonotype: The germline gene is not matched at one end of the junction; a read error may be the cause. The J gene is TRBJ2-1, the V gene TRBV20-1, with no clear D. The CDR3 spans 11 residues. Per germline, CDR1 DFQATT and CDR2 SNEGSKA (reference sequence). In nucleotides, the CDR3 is TGCAGTGCTATGTCTTACAATGAGCGGTTCTTC. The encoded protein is CSAMSYNERFF.

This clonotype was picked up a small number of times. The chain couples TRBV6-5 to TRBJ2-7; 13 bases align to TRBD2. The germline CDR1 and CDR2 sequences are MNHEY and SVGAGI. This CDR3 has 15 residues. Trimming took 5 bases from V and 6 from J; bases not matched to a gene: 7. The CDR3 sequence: CASSTGLAGVGEQYF. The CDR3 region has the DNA TGTGCCAGCAGTACCGGACTAGCGGGAGTCGGCGAGCAGTACTTC.